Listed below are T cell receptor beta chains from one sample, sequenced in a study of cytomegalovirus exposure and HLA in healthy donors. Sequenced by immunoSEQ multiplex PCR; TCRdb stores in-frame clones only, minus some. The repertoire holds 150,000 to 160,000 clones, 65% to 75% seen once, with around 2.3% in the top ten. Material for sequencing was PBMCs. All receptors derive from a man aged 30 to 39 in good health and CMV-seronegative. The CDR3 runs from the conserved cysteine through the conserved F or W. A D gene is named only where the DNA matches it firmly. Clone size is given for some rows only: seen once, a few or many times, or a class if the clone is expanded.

cdr3_nt: TGCAGCGTTGAAGATCACGGACAGGGGGGGAACGAGCAGTACTTC
cdr3_aa: CSVEDHGQGGNEQYF
clone_size: -
j_call: TRBJ2-7
d_call: TRBD1
v_call: TRBV29-1

cdr3_nt: TGTGCCAGCAGCTTAGGGGGGCGAGGGAATGAGCAGTTCTTC
cdr3_aa: CASSLGGRGNEQFF
clone_size: once
j_call: TRBJ2-1
d_call: -
v_call: TRBV7-2

cdr3_nt: TGTGCCAGCAGTTACCCGGGTATGAACACTGAAGCTTTCTTT
cdr3_aa: CASSYPGMNTEAFF
clone_size: once
j_call: TRBJ1-1
d_call: -
v_call: TRBV6-6

cdr3_nt: TGTGCCAGCAGCAACTACGAAAATGAAAAACTGTTTTTT
cdr3_aa: CASSNYENEKLFF
clone_size: few
j_call: TRBJ1-4
d_call: -
v_call: TRBV6-6

cdr3_nt: TGCGCCAGCAGCCGAACATCCGGGACATACAATGAGCAGTTCTTC
cdr3_aa: CASSRTSGTYNEQFF
clone_size: -
j_call: TRBJ2-1
d_call: -
v_call: TRBV4-1

cdr3_nt: TGTGCCAGCAGTGAACAGCCAGGGAAGGGTGAAAAACTGTTTTTT
cdr3_aa: CASSEQPGKGEKLFF
clone_size: -
j_call: TRBJ1-4
d_call: -
v_call: TRBV6-1

cdr3_nt: TGCAGCGTGACAGGGGGCGCGGGCACTGAAGCTTTCTTT
cdr3_aa: CSVTGGAGTEAFF
clone_size: -
j_call: TRBJ1-1
d_call: TRBD1
v_call: TRBV29-1

cdr3_nt: TGTGCCAGCAGTGACTCGCAGGGGGCCGGGGATGAAGCTTTCTTT
cdr3_aa: CASSDSQGAGDEAFF
clone_size: -
j_call: TRBJ1-1
d_call: TRBD1
v_call: TRBV25-1

cdr3_nt: TGTGCCAGCAGCTCGACAGGGGACTATGGCTACACCTTC
cdr3_aa: CASSSTGDYGYTF
clone_size: -
j_call: TRBJ1-2
d_call: TRBD1
v_call: TRBV5-4

cdr3_nt: TGTGCCAGCAGTTCGACAGGGAAAACCTACGAGCAGTACTTC
cdr3_aa: CASSSTGKTYEQYF
clone_size: -
j_call: TRBJ2-7
d_call: TRBD1
v_call: TRBV28

cdr3_nt: TGCGCCAGCAGCCAAGATCCCGCGGACAGGGGATCACCCCTCCACTTT
cdr3_aa: CASSQDPADRGSPLHF
clone_size: -
j_call: TRBJ1-6
d_call: TRBD1
v_call: TRBV4-3

cdr3_nt: TGTGCCAGCAAAAGGCGAACAGGGAATGAAAAACTGTTTTTT
cdr3_aa: CASKRRTGNEKLFF
clone_size: -
j_call: TRBJ1-4
d_call: -
v_call: TRBV7-2

cdr3_nt: TGTGCCAGCAGTTTCAGGTCACCGGAGCAGTTCTTC
cdr3_aa: CASSFRSPEQFF
clone_size: few
j_call: TRBJ2-1
d_call: -
v_call: TRBV7-7

cdr3_nt: TGTGCCAGCAGTGAAGTCCCGGGACAGGGTAACGAAAAACTGTTTTTT
cdr3_aa: CASSEVPGQGNEKLFF
clone_size: -
j_call: TRBJ1-4
d_call: TRBD1
v_call: TRBV6-1

cdr3_nt: TGCGCCAGCAGCTTCAGACAGGGTCGTGGCACAGATACGCAGTATTTT
cdr3_aa: CASSFRQGRGTDTQYF
clone_size: -
j_call: TRBJ2-3
d_call: TRBD1
v_call: TRBV5-1

cdr3_nt: TGTGCCAGCAGCCCCGACTGGTCGGGTGAAAAACTGTTTTTT
cdr3_aa: CASSPDWSGEKLFF
clone_size: -
j_call: TRBJ1-4
d_call: -
v_call: TRBV7-9

cdr3_nt: TGTGCCAGCAGCGATAGCGGGGGGATTAGTGAGCAGTTCTTC
cdr3_aa: CASSDSGGISEQFF
clone_size: once
j_call: TRBJ2-1
d_call: TRBD2
v_call: TRBV6-4

cdr3_nt: TGTGCCAGTAGTATGCCGCGGGGGCCTTCCTACGAGCAGTACTTC
cdr3_aa: CASSMPRGPSYEQYF
clone_size: -
j_call: TRBJ2-7
d_call: -
v_call: TRBV19

cdr3_nt: TGTGCCAGCAGCGTAGCCAGGGTAGACGACGAGCAGTACTTC
cdr3_aa: CASSVARVDDEQYF
clone_size: -
j_call: TRBJ2-7
d_call: -
v_call: TRBV9

cdr3_nt: TGCGCCAGCAGAACCCATCTTGAACAGGTCGACGAGCAGTACTTC
cdr3_aa: CASRTHLEQVDEQYF
clone_size: -
j_call: TRBJ2-7
d_call: -
v_call: TRBV4-1

cdr3_nt: TGTGCCAGCTGGGGGACAGAGAACACCGGGGAGCTGTTTTTT
cdr3_aa: CASWGTENTGELFF
clone_size: once
j_call: TRBJ2-2
d_call: TRBD1
v_call: TRBV6-5

cdr3_nt: TGTGCCAGCAGTCAAGAACCGACAGGGGTGACGAACACTGAAGCTTTCTTT
cdr3_aa: CASSQEPTGVTNTEAFF
clone_size: few
j_call: TRBJ1-1
d_call: TRBD1
v_call: TRBV6-1

cdr3_nt: TGTGCCAGCAGTTTATCGGGGGGAACTGAAGCTTTCTTT
cdr3_aa: CASSLSGGTEAFF
clone_size: few
j_call: TRBJ1-1
d_call: -
v_call: TRBV27